The following is a TCR beta chain sequence with its context. The data stem from a study of blood T cell repertoires in COVID-19. Sequencing used immunoSEQ multiplex PCR; TCRdb keeps in-frame clones, though not all of them. This table has more than 300,000 clones, 80% to 95% appearing once. Trimming left V 4 bases short and J 7 bases short, with 10 bases between. In germline, CDR1 is SQVTM, CDR2 ANQGSEA. The CDR3 consists of 11 residues. This receptor was obtained from a woman aged 40 to 50 who had been exposed to COVID-19. The genes are TRBV29-1 and TRBJ1-1, with D possibly being TRBD1 (5 bases). Sequenced material: PBMCs or T cells enriched from blood (not recorded which). The CDR3 loop is CSVVGRDEAFF. The CDR3 nucleotides are TGCAGCGTTGTCGGCAGGGATGAAGCTTTCTTT.